These 27 T cell receptor beta chains were all obtained from the same sample, sequenced in a study of T cell clonotyping in hematopoietic cell transplantation. Assay used: immunoSEQ multiplex PCR; TCRdb lists only in-frame clones, some missing. Of 69,000 or so clones in the sample, 85% to 95% were seen once. Sequences were obtained from peripheral blood mononuclear cells. The receptors were sampled from a man between 45 and 60 years old in good health. Some clones in this sample may be carry-over from other donors' samples.

The chain has TRBV6-1 and TRBJ2-7, with a tentative D call TRBD1 (5 bases). V lost 1 base, J lost 0 bases, and 10 bases lay in between. The CDR3 runs 15 residues. CDR1 is MNHNS, CDR2 SASEGT, per germline. CDR3 coding DNA: TGTGCCAGCAGTGAAGGCACGGACATCTCCTACGAGCAGTACTTC. Translated: CASSEGTDISYEQYF.

The chain is built from TRBV28 and TRBJ1-2, with TRBD1 matching over 8 bases. Germline V CDR1 and CDR2: MDHEN, SYDVKM. The CDR3 totals 14 residues. V shed 3 bases, J shed 7 bases, and the junction held 7 bases outside the gene matches. CDR3 nucleotides: TGTGCCAGCAGTTTCAGGACAGGGAAGGGTGGCTACACCTTC. Translating it yields CASSFRTGKGGYTF.

This clone came up a few times. J is TRBJ1-1 and V is TRBV7-2; D ambiguous. This CDR3 is built from 19 residues. From germline, CDR1 is SGHTA and CDR2 FQGNSA. V dropped 5 bases and J dropped 3 bases, with 28 bases sitting between them. The CDR3 DNA reads as TGTGCCAGCAGCCCTGACCCCTCCCGCCGGACCCGATTGGACACTGAAGCTTTCTTT. As protein: CASSPDPSRRTRLDTEAFF.

V and J are TRBV5-4 and TRBJ2-7, with TRBD2 matching 10 bases. CDR3 length: 15 residues. In germline, CDR1 is SGHNT, CDR2 YYREEE (reference sequence). The ends lost 1 base at V and 0 bases at J; junction bases unmatched: 1. The chain's CDR3 is CASSLSSGSSYEQYF. In nucleotides, the CDR3 is TGTGCCAGCAGCTTGTCTAGCGGGAGCTCCTACGAGCAGTACTTC.

The V call is TRBV27, the J call TRBJ2-3; 7 bases map to TRBD1. The germline CDR1 and CDR2 sequences are MNHEY and SMNVEV (reference sequence). V was pared by 5 bases and J by 3 bases, with 2 bases of the junction left unmatched. The CDR3 extends over 13 amino acids. The CDR3 reads CASSGGQTDTQYF. Written as DNA, the CDR3 is TGTGCCAGCAGTGGGGGACAGACAGATACGCAGTATTTT.

This clone was seen a handful of times. The chain is built from TRBV19 and TRBJ2-2, with D possibly being TRBD2 (5 bases). Germline CDR1 reads LNHDA; CDR2 reads SQIVND (reference sequence). With 4 bases removed from V and 4 bases from J, the gap between germline ends came to 10 bases. The CDR3 totals 14 residues. The CDR3 region is CASSTPLGTGELFF. The CDR3 DNA sequence: TGTGCCAGTAGTACCCCACTAGGCACCGGGGAGCTGTTTTTT.

This chain joins TRBV28 and TRBJ1-2; TRBD1 matches 11 bases. With 5 bases clipped from V and 0 bases from J, the junction kept 5 bases outside the gene matches. Germline CDR1 MDHEN, CDR2 SYDVKM. The CDR3 has 16 amino acids. The CDR3 region is CASSLGTGGSNYGYTF. The CDR3 DNA follows: TGTGCCAGCAGTCTTGGGACAGGGGGATCTAACTATGGCTACACCTTC.

V gene TRBV4-3 combines with J gene TRBJ1-1, with D maybe TRBD1 (5 bases). Trimming took 3 bases from V and 4 from J, leaving 12 bases between them. CDR1 LGHNA and CDR2 YSLEER come from the germline V gene. This CDR3 has 14 residues. The DNA of the CDR3 is TGCGCCAGCAGCCAGGCGTGGGGGGGCACTGAAGCTTTCTTT. This translates into CASSQAWGGTEAFF.

The chain has TRBV28 and TRBJ2-3; perhaps TRBD2 as D (5 bases). V was cut by 8 bases and J by 0 bases, with 12 bases left in between. Per germline, CDR1 MDHEN and CDR2 SYDVKM. There are 14 residues in the CDR3. CDR3 region: CASGELPSTDTQYF. The CDR3 nucleotides read TGTGCCAGCGGGGAGCTCCCTAGCACAGATACGCAGTATTTT.

A single count supports this clone. The CDR3 DNA reads TGTGCCAGCAGCCCTCGGCCCGGGGGAGAGACCCAGTACTTC. It codes for CASSPRPGGETQYF. The J gene is TRBJ2-5, the V gene TRBV11-2, with TRBD2 as a possible D gene (6 bases). This CDR3 is 14 amino acids long. Germline V gene data show CDR1 as SGHAT and CDR2 as FQNNGV. V lost 5 bases and J lost 4, with 14 bases in between.

The chain employs TRBV7-6 and TRBJ2-7, with D unclear. CDR1 and CDR2 from the germline V gene are SGHVS and FNYEAQ. Trimming took off 1 base at V and 2 bases at J, with 12 bases between the two ends. CDR3 size: 15 residues. The CDR3 sequence is CASSLGAGAPYEQYF. In DNA form, the CDR3 reads TGTGCCAGCAGCTTAGGGGCCGGCGCCCCCTACGAGCAGTACTTC.

V is TRBV18 and J is TRBJ2-7; possibly TRBD2 for D (5 bases). V gave up 4 bases and J gave up 4 bases, with 14 bases separating them. The CDR3 is made up of 14 amino acids. CDR1 is KGHSH and CDR2 is LQKENI in the germline V gene. CDR3 nucleotide sequence: TGTGCCAGCTCACTGGACTCAACCCGTTACGAGCAGTACTTC. This gives the protein CASSLDSTRYEQYF.

This chain's CDR3 is CASSHRGKGLGYGYTF. CDR3 nucleotides: TGTGCCAGCAGCCATCGGGGAAAGGGGCTTGGCTATGGCTACACCTTC. The genes are TRBV7-8 and TRBJ1-2; tentatively, D is TRBD1 (5 bases). Germline CDR1 reads SGHVS; CDR2 reads FQNEAQ. The V end lost 5 bases, the J end lost 4 bases, and 20 bases lay between the germline ends. The CDR3 is 16 residues long.

The chain carries TRBV7-3 and TRBJ1-2; D is ambiguous. V shed 4 bases and J shed 1 base, with 13 bases lying between them. The germline V gene has CDR1 SGHTA and CDR2 FQGTGA. The CDR3 is made up of 15 amino acids. CDR3 protein: CASSSSPGDNYGYTF. Here the CDR3 DNA reads TGTGCCAGCAGCTCCTCGCCGGGAGATAACTATGGCTACACCTTC.

The chain employs TRBV6-1 and TRBJ2-7; D may be TRBD2 (6 bases). The CDR3 is 15 residues long. Germline V gene data show CDR1 as MNHNS and CDR2 as SASEGT. The V end lost 6 bases, the J end lost 2 bases, and 17 bases lay between the germline ends. CDR3 protein: CASRWDFRRAYEQYF. The DNA of the CDR3 is TGTGCCAGCAGGTGGGACTTCCGACGAGCCTACGAGCAGTACTTC.

On this clone: This sample also contains other DNA sequences that code for the same CDR3. The chain links TRBV30 to TRBJ2-7, with 7 bases fitting TRBD1. CDR1 GTSNPN and CDR2 SVGIG come from the germline V gene (reference sequence). J was trimmed by 1 base and V by 4 bases; bases with no gene match: 1. The CDR3 has 12 amino acids. CDR3 nucleotide sequence: TGTGCCTGGACAGGGGGATCCTACGAGCAGTACTTC. Amino acid sequence: CAWTGGSYEQYF.

The chain links TRBV11-2 to TRBJ1-4; TRBD1 is a possible D gene (5 bases). CDR1 is SGHAT and CDR2 is FQNNGV in the germline V gene. The CDR3 length is 17 residues. Trimming took 6 bases from V and 8 from J, leaving 25 bases between them. This CDR3 is CASSPTGETGLNEKLFF. The CDR3 DNA follows: TGTGCCAGCAGTCCCACCGGCGAAACAGGTTTGAACGAAAAACTGTTTTTT.

This clone was picked up one time. The CDR3 sequence: CASSGMTSADTQYF. The CDR3 DNA follows: TGTGCCAGCAGTGGGATGACTAGCGCAGATACGCAGTATTTT. J is TRBJ2-3 and V is TRBV2; 8 nucleotides align to TRBD2. The V segment lost 4 bases and the J segment 4 bases; nucleotides outside the gene matches: 4. Germline V gene sequence: CDR1 SNHLY, CDR2 FYNNEI. This CDR3 is 14 amino acids long.

A few counts support this clone. The chain links TRBV2 to TRBJ2-7, with unresolved D. Germline V lookup: CDR1 SNHLY, CDR2 FYNNEI. The CDR3 sequence is 13 residues long. The V end lost 7 bases, the J end lost 0 bases, and 10 bases lay between the germline ends. CDR3 DNA sequence: TGTGCCAGCACGGTTGCAGACTCCTACGAGCAGTACTTC. Its protein product is CASTVADSYEQYF.

The chain uses TRBV29-1 and TRBJ1-4; D is unclear. The V gene lost 0 bases and the J gene lost 8 bases, with 7 bases spanning the gap. Germline V lookup: CDR1 SQVTM, CDR2 ANQGSEA. CDR3 size: 12 residues. The CDR3 protein is CSVEDSGEKLFF. CDR3 in DNA: TGCAGCGTTGAAGATTCGGGAGAAAAACTGTTTTTT.

The chain links TRBV7-8 to TRBJ1-2; 9 nucleotides align to TRBD1. The V and J ends lost 1 base and 8 bases, in that order; junction bases with no gene match: 8. This CDR3 contains 15 residues. Looked up from germline, CDR1 is SGHVS and CDR2 is FQNEAQ. CDR3 nucleotide sequence: TGTGCCAGCAGCTTAGGAAACAGGGGGCAGGGGGGCTACACCTTC. Amino acids: CASSLGNRGQGGYTF.

The rearrangement links TRBV10-3 to TRBJ1-1; tentatively, D is TRBD1 (5 bases). The V gene's germline CDR1 is ENHRY and CDR2 SYGVKD. This CDR3 region has 13 residues. V lost 7 bases and J 10 bases, leaving 19 bases between the germline ends. In DNA, the CDR3 is TGTGCCATCAACCCCGGGGCCGCGGGAAGAGCTTTCTTT. Amino acids: CAINPGAAGRAFF.

The rearrangement links TRBV7-6 to TRBJ1-2, with D hard to call. The CDR3 covers 13 residues. Germline assignment: CDR1 SGHVS and CDR2 FNYEAQ. Trimming took off 5 bases at V and 2 bases at J, with 9 bases between the two ends. Here the CDR3 DNA reads TGTGCCAGCAGCGCAAGGTTAAACTATGGCTACACCTTC. Translating gives CASSARLNYGYTF.

The chain joins TRBV5-4 to TRBJ2-2, with 9 bases lining up with TRBD2. The CDR3 runs 15 residues. Germline V lookup: CDR1 SGHNT, CDR2 YYREEE (reference sequence). V lost 2 bases and J lost 4; bases outside the gene matches: 3. The CDR3 DNA is TGTGCCAGCAGCTTCACAGCGGGGGGCACCGGGGAGCTGTTTTTT. Translated, it gives CASSFTAGGTGELFF.

This chain uses TRBV2 with TRBJ1-5, with 7 bases identical to TRBD1. CDR3 length: 15 amino acids. CDR1 and CDR2 from the germline V gene are SNHLY and FYNNEI. After removal of 5 bases from V and 1 base from J, the junction contained 5 bases not matched to a gene. The CDR3: CASSSGGGSNQPQHF. CDR3 DNA sequence: TGTGCCAGCAGTTCAGGGGGGGGGAGCAATCAGCCCCAGCATTTT.

This CDR3 reads CASSYFPGSGTDTQYF. The CDR3 DNA is TGTGCCAGCAGTTACTTTCCAGGGTCAGGCACAGATACGCAGTATTTT. The chain couples TRBV6-5 to TRBJ2-3; D is possibly TRBD1 (5 bases). Germline loops: CDR1 MNHEY, CDR2 SVGAGI. Trimming took 1 base from V and 1 from J, leaving 12 bases between them. This CDR3 region has 16 residues.

The chain couples TRBV14 to TRBJ2-7; 11 nucleotides match TRBD1. This CDR3 has 16 residues. CDR1 SGHDN and CDR2 FVKESK come from the germline V gene. After removal of 5 bases from V and 5 bases from J, the junction contained 11 bases not matched to a gene. The CDR3 region is CASSAPRTGGFNEQYF. DNA of the CDR3: TGTGCCAGCAGCGCCCCGAGGACAGGGGGCTTTAACGAGCAGTACTTC.